This T cell receptor (beta chain) is from a study of T cell repertoires in cytomegalovirus infection. Turning to the study itself: Public TCR beta signatures marked donors with CMV infection and the matching HLA. Study-level points and caveats: Of the TCR beta families, the public ones yielded a cumulative frequency that identified carriers of CMV plus the relevant HLA.

With regard to this clonotype: What it recognizes is unknown.

The ends were cut back, 4 bases at V and 1 base at J, with 10 bases in the middle. This CDR3 is built from 14 residues. Germline CDR1 is MDHEN and CDR2 is SYDVKM. MiXCR, applied by TCRdb to the reads, yields one record per CDR3 protein. The sample includes roughly 150,000 distinct CDR3 sequences, about 20% seen only once; the top ten take roughly 9.8%. This chain connects TRBV28 to TRBJ2-5; perhaps TRBD1 as D (6 bases). The clonotype was recovered from a human donor in good health (CMV status not recorded). Some clones in this sample may be carry-over from other donors' samples. Sequenced sample: PBMCs. This CDR3 reads CASSSQGSQETQYF. The CDR3 DNA reads as TGTGCCAGCAGTTCCCAGGGGTCCCAAGAGACCCAGTACTTC. The whole variable domain, filled in from reference TRBV28 and TRBJ2-5, reads DVKVTQSSRYLVKRTGEKVFLECVQDMDHENMFWYRQDPGLGLRLIYFSYDVKMKEKGDIPEGYSVSREKKERFSLILESASTNQTSMYLCASSSQGSQETQYFGPGTRLLVL.